This T cell receptor (beta chain) is drawn from a study of circulating tumor DNA in untreated peripheral T-cell lymphoma. Study-wide results and caveats: Baseline tissues yielded approximately 83% and baseline serum roughly 70% tumor-specific clonotype detection.

Before treatment, baseline tumor tissue was collected for sequencing. Notes on this clone: Its antigen is undetermined.

V was shortened by 6 bases and J by 0 bases, with 20 bases between the two germline ends. Looked up from germline, CDR1 is MGHDK and CDR2 is SYGVNS. CDR3 size: 17 residues. Libraries were prepared by immunoSEQ multiplex PCR; TCRdb keeps only in-frame clonotypes and omits some of them. The data hold 2,000 to 2,500 clones, with roughly 86% observed a single time. This chain uses TRBV25-1 with TRBJ1-1; no definite D call. Sequencing was performed on tumor tissue. The origin of this receptor is a human donor with peripheral T-cell lymphoma. CDR3 sequence reads: CASSSMGNGPMNTEAFF. CDR3 nucleotide sequence: TGTGCCAGCAGCTCAATGGGTAATGGCCCCATGAACACTGAAGCTTTCTTT.